One T cell receptor beta chain is described in this entry. The target of this receptor is not known. The record has no base qualities; no much larger clone is one base away. This specimen belongs to a study of T cell responses to AZD1222 COVID-19 vaccine (dated by TCRdb to the early 2020s). With regard to the full study: AZD1222 recipients given second doses at about 4 weeks or at about 12 weeks were pooled, since spike-specific TCR depth and breadth were not found to differ between the two schedules. A total of around 240 trial participants underwent TCR sequencing, of whom about 200 received two doses of AZD1222 and approximately 25 received two doses of the MenACWY control vaccine. Enrollment into the trials was organized by age into subgroups of 18-55, 56-69 and 70-plus years, and those subgroups contained roughly 160, 29 and 62 TCR-sequenced participants, respectively.

Trimming takes 4 bases from V and 0 bases from J, and the germline ends sit 29 bases apart. The CDR3 runs 21 residues from the cysteine to the phenylalanine. The entry retains the CDR3 DNA only, 63 bases that are in frame from base 1. From the germline V gene, CDR1 is SGHRS and CDR2 is YFSETQ. Study-wide conclusions, independent of this receptor: The 56-69-year group was small, and its depth increase did not reach significance, likely because of low power. No day 14 peak-response samples were available, so repertoires were characterized only after the peak T cell response. Only six AZD1222 recipients were SARS-CoV-2 seropositive at baseline, limiting conclusions about previously exposed vaccinees. A significant rise in spike-specific TCR breadth and depth was observed after two AZD1222 doses relative to day 0 and relative to MenACWY recipients. Vaccine-associated CD4 TCRs spanned the whole spike protein, with dominant responses in regions 160-218 and 743-854. Epitopes outside the regions mutated in the B.1.351 and B.1.1.7 variants were reportedly recognized by nearly half of the unique spike-specific TCRs. Most participants were white British and females outnumbered males, and the authors suggested that clonal diversity may have been underestimated.

The CDR3 regions of human TCRbeta chains were analyzed by immunosequencing. In the paper's pipeline: TCRs in the repertoires were matched against a reference library of SARS-CoV-2-specific TCRs that had been generated with the MIRA antigen-specificity platform. Breadth was defined as the fraction of unique TCRs that were SARS-CoV-2-associated. Depth was defined as the fraction of total T cells that were SARS-CoV-2-associated. Using the MIRA data, each spike-specific TCR was assigned both to the spike region to which the TCR was reactive and to a CD4 or CD8 class. Log10-transformed breadth and depth values were compared by one-way ANOVA with Sidak's multiple comparisons tests. The table comes from immuneACCESS by way of TCRdb, which keeps in-frame sequences with V and J called. Part of the clones is missing from these tables; in studies checked, under half for an unresolved V gene and the rest for unknown reasons. The DNA gave D and trimming, while V, J and clone size come from that table. The sample profile shows some 86,000 clones; 70% to 90% of them were found once. The ten biggest clones cover around 20% of the sample.

The sample's time point label is to be understood as: baseline before first vaccination. Vaccinee samples came from UK trials COV001 and COV002, including a single-blind randomized controlled phase 2/3 trial of AZD1222 (ChAdOx1 nCoV-19) in healthy adults. Trial participant PBMC samples were collected at day 0 and day 28 after the second dose for TCRbeta chain sequencing. The receptor was isolated from an adult in good health. The sequence joins TRBV5-1 to TRBJ1-5, and perhaps TRBD1 as D gene, on 5 matching bases. Specimen: peripheral blood, collected on day 0 of AZD1222 vaccination. The nucleotide sequence is TGCGCCAGCAGCCATCCGTGGCAGCCTAACGGTGGGGCCTATAGCAATCAGCCCCAGCATTTT. Translation gives CASSHPWQPNGGAYSNQPQHF.